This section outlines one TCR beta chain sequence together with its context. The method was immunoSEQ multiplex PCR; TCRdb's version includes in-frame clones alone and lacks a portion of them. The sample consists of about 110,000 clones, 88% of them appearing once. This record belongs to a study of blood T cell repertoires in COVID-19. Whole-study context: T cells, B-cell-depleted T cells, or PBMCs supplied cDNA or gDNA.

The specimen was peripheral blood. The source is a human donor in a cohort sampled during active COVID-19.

DNA of the CDR3: TGTGCCAGCAGTTTAGGACAGGCAGTTAACTATGGCTACACCTTC. As protein: CASSLGQAVNYGYTF. The V gene is TRBV28, the J gene TRBJ1-2, with TRBD1 matching over 7 bases. There are 15 residues in the CDR3. Per the germline V gene, CDR1 is MDHEN and CDR2 is SYDVKM. V was clipped by 2 bases and J by 1 base; unmatched bases: 4.